The sequence of this T cell receptor (beta chain) was determined in a study of spatial heterogeneity in lung cancer. This clonotype came up a few times. Sample time point: sample taken at primary tumor resection. A single record per CDR3 protein comes from TCRdb applying MiXCR to the 5' RACE reads. The profile shows about 13,000 distinct CDR3 sequences, around 4% of them singletons. Source: PBMCs, taken at surgery. The receptor was derived from a male donor with early-stage non-small cell lung cancer.

The CDR3 coding sequence is TGTGCCAGCAGCGAGGTGGGGGGCGCAGGGGCCAACGTCCTGACTTTC. Its protein is CASSEVGGAGANVLTF. The chain is built from TRBV6-1 and TRBJ2-6; tentatively, D is TRBD1 or TRBD2 (6 bases each). This CDR3 is built from 16 residues. The V gene lost 6 bases and the J gene lost 4 bases, with 16 bases spanning the gap. The V gene's germline CDR1 is MNHNS and CDR2 SASEGT.